This is a list of T cell receptor beta chains from one sample in a study of siplizumab effects on memory and regulatory T cells. Measured with immunoSEQ multiplex PCR; TCRdb has only the in-frame clones, and not every one. The table records more than 45,000 clones, 95% to 98% of them present only once. The sequencing input was naive CD4+ T cells sorted from blood. The source of these receptors is a human donor in good health. The CDR3 runs from the conserved cysteine through the conserved F or W. Fields, in order: V gene, J gene, D gene, clone size, CDR3 DNA, CDR3 protein. D genes are given only for firm matches. Expanded clones are given a class, and other clones once, few, many or no size at all.

TRBV2	TRBJ2-2	TRBD1	once	TGTGCCAGCAGTCCTAGACAGGGAACCGGGGAGCTGTTTTTT	CASSPRQGTGELFF
TRBV7-9	TRBJ1-1	.	.	TGTGCCAGCAGCTTACTTGGCAACATGAACACTGAAGCTTTCTTT	CASSLLGNMNTEAFF
TRBV30	TRBJ1-2	TRBD1	.	TGTGCCTGGAGTGTAAGGGGGCTGGATGGCTACACCTTC	CAWSVRGLDGYTF
TRBV25-1	TRBJ1-2	TRBD1	.	TGTGCCAGCAGTGATCTTGGAACAGGGGGCGACGGCTACACCTTC	CASSDLGTGGDGYTF
TRBV10-2	TRBJ1-1	TRBD1	.	TGCGCCAGCAGAGACAGGGTGAACACTGAAGCTTTCTTT	CASRDRVNTEAFF
TRBV6-1	TRBJ1-5	.	.	TGTGCCAGCAAAGACAGCAATCAGCCCCAGCATTTT	CASKDSNQPQHF
TRBV28	TRBJ2-3	TRBD2	.	TGTGCCAGCAGAAACCCGGGACTAGCGTATAGCACAGATACGCAGTATTTT	CASRNPGLAYSTDTQYF
TRBV7-3	TRBJ2-3	.	.	TGTGCCAGCAGCCCGGGACCTAACACAGATACGCAGTATTTT	CASSPGPNTDTQYF
TRBV6-6	TRBJ2-3	TRBD2	.	TGTGCCAGCAGTTACTCTCTAGCGGGAGGTAGAGATACGCAGTATTTT	CASSYSLAGGRDTQYF
TRBV9	TRBJ2-7	TRBD2	.	TGTGCCAGCAGCGTAAGAGCGGGAGGGCACGAGCAGTACTTC	CASSVRAGGHEQYF
TRBV18	TRBJ2-7	TRBD1	.	TGTGCCAGCTCACCACCGGGACAGGGGGTGGGTGAGCAGTACTTC	CASSPPGQGVGEQYF
TRBV7-3	TRBJ2-7	TRBD1	.	TGTGCCAGCAGCGAGAACCTCTTGCAGGGGGCCAACCGAGGGGAGCAGTACTTC	CASSENLLQGANRGEQYF
TRBV6-1	TRBJ1-6	.	.	TGTGCCAGCAGTGTGGGACGGCCGTGGAATTCACCCCTCCACTTT	CASSVGRPWNSPLHF
TRBV4-1	TRBJ1-2	.	.	TGCGCCAGCAGCCAAGGTTTAGCCAGGAACTATGGCTACACCTTC	CASSQGLARNYGYTF
TRBV11-3	TRBJ2-6	TRBD1	.	TGTGCCAGCAGATCCGGACAGGGCCCTGGGGCCAACGTCCTGACTTTC	CASRSGQGPGANVLTF
TRBV11-3	TRBJ2-3	.	.	TGTGCCAGCAGCTTATCTCCTAGCACAGATACGCAGTATTTT	CASSLSPSTDTQYF
TRBV2	TRBJ2-6	.	.	TGTGCCAGCAGACCCGGACAGTCTGGGGCCAACGTCCTGACTTTC	CASRPGQSGANVLTF
TRBV29-1	TRBJ2-1	.	.	TGCAGCGCTGAAGATTACTCCTACAATGAGCAGTTCTTC	CSAEDYSYNEQFF
TRBV4-1	TRBJ1-2	.	.	TGCGCCAGCAGCCAAGAGGAGGGGCGCAACTATGGCTACACCTTC	CASSQEEGRNYGYTF
TRBV27	TRBJ2-7	.	.	TGTGCCAGCAGTTCCCAGGGGAGGGGGACCTACGAGCAGTACTTC	CASSSQGRGTYEQYF
TRBV18	TRBJ1-5	.	.	TGTGCCAGCTCCCCGTCAGGGGTAATTGGCAATCAGCCCCAGCATTTT	CASSPSGVIGNQPQHF
TRBV6-4	TRBJ2-3	.	.	TGTGCCAGCAGCCGGGACGGCCTTAGCACAGATACGCAGTATTTT	CASSRDGLSTDTQYF
TRBV11-2	TRBJ2-7	TRBD2	.	TGTGCCAGCAGCTTAATTCCTAGCGGGCTTTCCTACGAGCAGTACTTC	CASSLIPSGLSYEQYF
TRBV29-1	TRBJ1-2	TRBD1	.	TGCAGCGTTGGGAGGGGGCGCGAAGGCTACACCTTC	CSVGRGREGYTF
TRBV6-1	TRBJ1-5	TRBD1	.	TGTGCCAGCAGTGCAGACAGGGTCAATCAGCCCCAGCATTTT	CASSADRVNQPQHF
TRBV28	TRBJ1-6	.	.	TGTGCCAGCAGTTTGCCCCTCACCCCTTCACCCCTCCACTTT	CASSLPLTPSPLHF
TRBV11-3	TRBJ2-5	.	.	TGTGCCAGCAGCTCTTGGGAGTTGGAGACCCAGTACTTC	CASSSWELETQYF
TRBV6-4	TRBJ2-4	.	.	TGTGCCAGCAGTGACTCGATTGGGGTCGGAAACATTCAGTACTTC	CASSDSIGVGNIQYF
TRBV15	TRBJ2-1	.	.	TGTGCCACCAGCAGAGATTTACGGCGAAATGAGCAGTTCTTC	CATSRDLRRNEQFF
TRBV28	TRBJ2-7	.	.	TGTGCCAGCAGTCGGCAAGAGCCTTACGAGCAGTACTTC	CASSRQEPYEQYF
TRBV7-6	TRBJ2-1	TRBD2	.	TGTGCCAGCAGCCAGCGACTGACTAGCGGCTACAATGAGCAGTTCTTC	CASSQRLTSGYNEQFF
TRBV29-1	TRBJ1-4	.	.	TGCAGCGTTAGCCTGAGGGGAGAAAAACTGTTTTTT	CSVSLRGEKLFF
TRBV11-3	TRBJ2-7	.	.	TGTGCCAGCAGCGAAGCCTACGAGCAGTACTTC	CASSEAYEQYF
TRBV11-3	TRBJ2-4	.	.	TGTGCCAGCAGCGCAAGGACAGCTAAAAACATTCAGTACTTC	CASSARTAKNIQYF
TRBV15	TRBJ2-1	TRBD2	.	TGTGCCACCAGGGGGGGAAACCCGGGACTAGCGGGAAGAGAGCAGTTCTTC	CATRGGNPGLAGREQFF
TRBV6-1	TRBJ1-5	.	.	TGTGCCAGCTCATCTTACAGTAATAGCAATCAGCCCCAGCATTTT	CASSSYSNSNQPQHF
TRBV6-1	TRBJ1-5	.	.	TGTGCCAGCAGTGAAGCGCGGGGCCAGCCCCAGCATTTT	CASSEARGQPQHF
TRBV11-3	TRBJ2-1	.	.	TGTGCCAGCAGCTTAGACAATTACAATGAGCAGTTCTTC	CASSLDNYNEQFF
TRBV30	TRBJ1-5	.	.	TGTGCCTGGAGTGTTGCGGGACATAGCAATCAGCCCCAGCATTTT	CAWSVAGHSNQPQHF
TRBV7-8	TRBJ2-7	.	.	TGTGCCAGCAGCTTGGACGGGCAATACGAGCAGTACTTC	CASSLDGQYEQYF
TRBV18	TRBJ1-4	.	once	TGTGCCAGCTCACCGCCCCTGCCGGGCCGCTTCGATCGGGTCGCTAATGAAAAACTGTTTTTT	CASSPPLPGRFDRVANEKLFF
TRBV19	TRBJ1-1	.	.	TGTGCCAGTAGTATCTTAAACAGTGAAGCTTTCTTT	CASSILNSEAFF
TRBV10-3	TRBJ2-3	.	.	TGTGCCATCAGTGCGGGCAGGACGGCAGATACGCAGTATTTT	CAISAGRTADTQYF
TRBV28	TRBJ2-7	.	.	TGTGCCAGCAGTTTTGGGGGCGGGCGGTACGAGCAGTACTTC	CASSFGGGRYEQYF
TRBV18	TRBJ2-3	.	.	TGTGCCAGCTCACCATTGGAAGATACGCAGTATTTT	CASSPLEDTQYF
TRBV19	TRBJ1-3	.	.	TGTGCCAGTAGTCCTTCCGACAGAAATGGAAACACCATATATTTT	CASSPSDRNGNTIYF
TRBV5-1	TRBJ2-3	.	.	TGCGCCAGCAGCTTGGCACAGAACACAGATACGCAGTATTTT	CASSLAQNTDTQYF
TRBV6-5	TRBJ2-7	.	.	TGTGCCAGCAGTCGAGGAGCAGAGTTTTACGAGCAGTACTTC	CASSRGAEFYEQYF
TRBV28	TRBJ2-7	TRBD2	once	TGTGCCAGCAGACCGGGACTAGTAACTCACGAGCAGTACTTC	CASRPGLVTHEQYF
TRBV6-6	TRBJ1-5	.	.	TGTGCCAGCAGTTACGCCCCCAAGGAGCCCCAGCATTTT	CASSYAPKEPQHF
TRBV7-6	TRBJ2-7	TRBD2	.	TGTGCCAGCAGCTTACGCGGACTAGCGGGAGTCTACGAGCAGTACTTC	CASSLRGLAGVYEQYF
TRBV7-6	TRBJ2-5	TRBD2	.	TGTGCCAGCAGCTTAGACCCCCCTAGCGGGGTATACCAAGAGACCCAGTACTTC	CASSLDPPSGVYQETQYF
TRBV7-2	TRBJ2-6	.	.	TGTGCCAGCAGCCTGAGCTACGTCTCTGGGGCCAACGTCCTGACTTTC	CASSLSYVSGANVLTF
TRBV6-5	TRBJ2-7	.	.	TGTGCCAGCAGTCATAAGGTTGCCTACGAGCAGTACTTC	CASSHKVAYEQYF
TRBV6-6	TRBJ1-5	.	.	TGTGCCAGCAGCGAATCTGGGGCAGGGCCCCAGCATTTT	CASSESGAGPQHF
TRBV5-6	TRBJ1-2	.	.	TGTGCCAGCAGCTTAGGGCAGGCGAACTATGGCTACACCTTC	CASSLGQANYGYTF
TRBV19	TRBJ2-7	.	.	TGTGCCAGTGGCAATGGTATGGAGTCGTCCGAGCAGTACTTC	CASGNGMESSEQYF
TRBV5-8	TRBJ1-1	.	.	TGTGCCAGCAGCTTGGAGGGACAAGTGAACACTGAAGCTTTCTTT	CASSLEGQVNTEAFF
TRBV9	TRBJ2-7	TRBD2	once	TGTGCCAGCAGCGTAGACACGGGAGGGGCCTACGAGCAGTACTTC	CASSVDTGGAYEQYF